The TCR beta chain under discussion was sequenced for a study of Graves' ophthalmopathy and Graves' hyperthyroidism. Looking at the study overall: Peripheral blood sampling occurred at initial diagnosis, before any treatment. Regarding the study as a whole: Blood contained most expanded thyroid clonotypes exceeding 0.001 frequency.

This clonotype appeared a few times. Antigen: not known. The PBMCs originated from around 10 ml of fresh peripheral blood. CDR3 regions of TCR beta were amplified from RNA transcripts. The library came from an HTBI-primed first-round RT-PCR and a second-round multiplex PCR. TCRdb fed the multiplex PCR reads into MiXCR, producing one record per CDR3 protein. The table lists hundreds of thousands of distinct CDR3 sequences, over 40% of them singletons. Sequencing used peripheral blood. The source is an adult man with Graves' ophthalmopathy.

The CDR3 protein is CASSILDSSGANVLTF. The CDR3 nucleotides are TGTGCCAGCAGCATACTAGACAGCTCTGGGGCCAACGTCCTGACTTTC. The rearrangement joins TRBV10-3 to TRBJ2-6; TRBD1 or TRBD2 may be the D gene (5 bases each). V was shortened by 10 bases and J by 0 bases, with 16 bases between the two germline ends. Germline CDR1 is ENHRY and CDR2 is SYGVKD. The CDR3 totals 16 residues.